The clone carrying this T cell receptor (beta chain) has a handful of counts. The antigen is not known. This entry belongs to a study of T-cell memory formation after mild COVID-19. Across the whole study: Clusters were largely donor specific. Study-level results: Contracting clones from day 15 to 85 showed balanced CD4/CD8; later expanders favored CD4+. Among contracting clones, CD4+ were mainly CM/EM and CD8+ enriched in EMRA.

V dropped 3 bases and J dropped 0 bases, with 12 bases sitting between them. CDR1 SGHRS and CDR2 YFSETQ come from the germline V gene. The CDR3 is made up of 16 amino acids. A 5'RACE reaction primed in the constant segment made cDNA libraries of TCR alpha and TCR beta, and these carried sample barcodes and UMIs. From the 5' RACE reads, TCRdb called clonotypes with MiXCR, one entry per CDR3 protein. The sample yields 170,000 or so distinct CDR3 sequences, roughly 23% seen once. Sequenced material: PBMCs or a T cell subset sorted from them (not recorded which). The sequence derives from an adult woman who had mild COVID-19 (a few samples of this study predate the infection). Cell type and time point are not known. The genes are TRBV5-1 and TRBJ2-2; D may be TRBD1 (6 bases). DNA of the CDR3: TGCGCCAGCAGCTCCGTGGACAGTTCGAACACCGGGGAGCTGTTTTTT. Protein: CASSSVDSSNTGELFF.